This TCR beta chain is drawn from a study of cytomegalovirus exposure and HLA in healthy donors (dated by TCRdb to the late 2010s). Background on the whole study: The 670 or so repertoires of the first cohort and the 95 to 150 validation repertoires were produced on the same platform, according to a later analysis. To predict cytomegalovirus infection status, the study brought together high-throughput TCR immunosequencing, statistical association of individual TCRs with disease status, and machine learning. The study aimed to test whether cataloging public T cell receptors could reveal signatures of past pathogen exposure. A separate validation cohort of more than 100 different subjects was used in addition to the roughly 700-subject first cohort.

The donors belonged to the validation cohort of over a hundred subjects, which was separate from the 666-subject first cohort. Points the paper makes about the study in general: A later analysis had no HLA typing for the validation cohort, so co-occurrence there was scored across all 110 or so repertoires. In a later analysis, TCRs clustered in the first cohort were found to also tend to co-occur in the approximately 120 validation repertoires, with roughly 93% of cluster scores above 0. Most TCR sequences were observed very rarely across donors, whereas some public TCRs were present in many individuals. In vitro tests confirmed that a few of the cytomegalovirus-associated TCR beta chains recognize cytomegalovirus antigens. According to the authors, the approach could potentially be generalized to other disease states and immunological phenotypes. In the study, around 150 TCR beta chains were listed as associated with cytomegalovirus. In both the original and validation cohorts, the classifier was reported to diagnose cytomegalovirus status with high specificity and sensitivity.

Here V drops 6 bases and J drops 4 bases, and the junction holds 8 bases not matched to any gene. CDR1 and CDR2, per the germline V gene, are MNHNS and SASEGT. Spanning cysteine to phenylalanine, the CDR3 consists of 15 amino acids. The kept DNA is CDR3 alone, 45 bases in frame from the first base. On this clone itself: What this receptor recognizes is not known. Nothing much larger sits one base from this clone, and base qualities are not available.

The library was built by means of the immunoSEQ multiplex PCR assay. Per the source publication's procedure: A statistical classification framework was built to diagnose cytomegalovirus status from the catalog of TCR beta chain sequences. Held by TCRdb, this immuneACCESS table contains in-frame sequences only and omits some clones. Under half of the omission traces to an unresolved V gene where checked; the cause of the rest is unknown. Clonal size and the V and J genes are those of that table, whereas D and trimming came from the DNA. This sample is represented by some 70,000 clones; around 88% of them were singletons. Clones ranked in the top ten supply around 1.7% of the sample.

The sequenced material came from PBMCs. The chain is made from TRBV6-1 and TRBJ1-1; TRBD1 aligns with 10 central bases. This sequence originates from a woman aged 18 to 35 in good health and CMV-seronegative. The DNA reads as follows: TGTGCCAGCAGGATCCGGGACAGGGGTTTCACTGAAGCTTTCTTT. Its coded protein is CASRIRDRGFTEAFF.